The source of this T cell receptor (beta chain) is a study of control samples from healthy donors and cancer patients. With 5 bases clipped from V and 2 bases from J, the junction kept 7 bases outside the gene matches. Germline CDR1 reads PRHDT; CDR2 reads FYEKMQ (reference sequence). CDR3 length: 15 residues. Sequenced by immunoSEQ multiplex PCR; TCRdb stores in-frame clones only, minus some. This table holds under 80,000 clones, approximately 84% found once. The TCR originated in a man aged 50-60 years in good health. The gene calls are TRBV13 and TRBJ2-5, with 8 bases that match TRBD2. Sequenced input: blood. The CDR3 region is CASSGLRGEQETQYF. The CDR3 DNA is TGTGCCAGCAGCGGCCTGCGGGGGGAACAAGAGACCCAGTACTTC.